The rows below give T cell receptor beta chains drawn from one sample of a study of T cell changes during pregnancy in multiple sclerosis. Method: immunoSEQ multiplex PCR; TCRdb's copy keeps in-frame clones and lacks some. This table holds 75,000 to 95,000 clones, approximately 90% found once. The input for sequencing was peripheral blood, taken before pregnancy. The receptors stem from a female donor with multiple sclerosis, enrolled in a pregnancy study. Both conserved end residues are part of each CDR3. A D gene is named only where the DNA matches it firmly. Size values are once, few and many counts, or a class for expanded clones, and some rows have none.

CDR3 length	V gene	D gene	clone size	J gene	CDR3 protein	CDR3 DNA
16	TRBV5-1	TRBD2	NA	TRBJ2-5	CASSLATGGGGETQYF	TGCGCCAGCAGTCTGGCGACGGGGGGGGGCGGAGAGACCCAGTACTTC
14	TRBV5-4	NA	NA	TRBJ2-3	CASSPDRHTDTQYF	TGTGCCAGCAGCCCTGACAGGCACACAGATACGCAGTATTTT
17	TRBV19	NA	few	TRBJ1-5	CASSVARAANSNQPQHF	TGTGCCAGTAGTGTGGCCAGGGCCGCAAATAGCAATCAGCCCCAGCATTTT
17	TRBV2	NA	NA	TRBJ1-5	CASSGLPRPNSNQPQHF	TGTGCCAGCAGTGGGCTACCGAGGCCTAATAGCAATCAGCCCCAGCATTTT
15	TRBV5-1	NA	NA	TRBJ2-3	CASSIFQGSADTQYF	TGCGCCAGCAGTATATTTCAGGGATCCGCAGATACGCAGTATTTT
11	TRBV6-1	NA	NA	TRBJ2-7	CASTKEYEQYF	TGTGCCAGCACCAAGGAGTACGAGCAGTACTTC
14	TRBV27	NA	NA	TRBJ2-1	CASIGDFQNNEQFF	TGTGCCAGCATAGGAGATTTCCAAAACAATGAGCAGTTCTTC
19	TRBV18	TRBD1	NA	TRBJ1-1	CASSPTRSDRGSVNTEAFF	TGTGCCAGCTCACCCACTCGTTCGGACAGGGGAAGTGTGAACACTGAAGCTTTCTTT
16	TRBV4-1	TRBD1	NA	TRBJ1-4	CASSQGTGILVEKLFF	TGCGCCAGCAGCCAGGGGACAGGGATCCTTGTTGAAAAACTGTTTTTT
15	TRBV4-1	TRBD2	NA	TRBJ2-1	CASSQTSGRADEQFF	TGCGCCAGCAGCCAAACTAGCGGGAGGGCCGATGAGCAGTTCTTC
15	TRBV19	NA	NA	TRBJ2-2	CASSILTTNTGELFF	TGTGCCAGTAGTATCCTGACTACAAACACCGGGGAGCTGTTTTTT
19	TRBV14	TRBD2	once	TRBJ2-2	CASSLYEGLAGRNTGELFF	TGTGCCAGCAGCCTTTATGAGGGGCTAGCGGGGAGGAACACCGGGGAGCTGTTTTTT
15	TRBV12-1	NA	once	TRBJ1-2	CASSFPRDRGYGYTF	TGTGCCAGCAGCTTTCCCCGGGACAGGGGCTATGGCTACACCTTC
14	TRBV9	NA	NA	TRBJ2-1	CASSTPGSYNEQFF	TGTGCCAGCAGCACCCCCGGGAGTTACAATGAGCAGTTCTTC
15	TRBV5-1	TRBD2	once	TRBJ2-1	CASSLKRGAGDEQFF	TGCGCCAGCAGCTTGAAGCGTGGGGCGGGGGATGAGCAGTTCTTC
15	TRBV5-1	TRBD1	NA	TRBJ1-6	CASSLTGADNSPLHF	TGCGCCAGCAGCTTAACAGGGGCCGATAATTCACCCCTCCACTTT
15	TRBV10-3	NA	NA	TRBJ2-2	CAISPIGEGTGELFF	TGTGCCATCAGTCCTATCGGTGAGGGCACCGGGGAGCTGTTTTTT
17	TRBV15	TRBD2	once	TRBJ2-7	CATSRDFVGLSSYEQYF	TGTGCCACCAGCAGAGATTTTGTGGGACTAAGCTCCTACGAGCAGTACTTC
15	TRBV5-1	TRBD2	NA	TRBJ2-3	CASSREGGYTDTQYF	TGCGCCAGCAGCCGGGAGGGGGGCTACACAGATACGCAGTATTTT
14	TRBV11-1	TRBD1	NA	TRBJ1-6	CASSPDRERSPLHF	TGTGCCAGCAGCCCGGACAGGGAAAGATCACCCCTCCACTTT
17	TRBV7-2	TRBD2	once	TRBJ2-3	CASTLPLAGAQTDTQYF	TGTGCCAGCACCCTACCGCTAGCGGGGGCCCAGACAGATACGCAGTATTTT
15	TRBV7-3	NA	NA	TRBJ2-3	CASSPGHTGPDTQYF	TGTGCCAGCAGCCCGGGACACACTGGGCCAGATACGCAGTATTTT
12	TRBV27	NA	NA	TRBJ1-5	CASSFPNQPQHF	TGTGCCAGCAGTTTTCCTAATCAGCCCCAGCATTTT
15	TRBV5-1	TRBD1	NA	TRBJ2-7	CASSLGTGRIYEQYF	TGCGCCAGCAGCTTGGGGACAGGGCGGATTTACGAGCAGTACTTC
15	TRBV30	TRBD1	NA	TRBJ1-5	CAWSYRGAGNQPQHF	TGTGCCTGGAGTTACAGGGGGGCGGGCAATCAGCCCCAGCATTTT
14	TRBV2	TRBD1	NA	TRBJ2-7	CASSSGTATYEQYF	TGTGCCAGCAGTTCCGGGACAGCTACGTACGAGCAGTACTTC
15	TRBV11-3	NA	NA	TRBJ2-2	CASSPRAGSGKELFF	TGTGCCAGCAGCCCCCGGGCGGGCTCGGGGAAGGAGCTGTTTTTT
15	TRBV5-1	NA	NA	TRBJ2-3	CASRLQVASTDTQYF	TGCGCCAGCAGATTACAGGTGGCGAGCACAGATACGCAGTATTTT
13	TRBV19	NA	NA	TRBJ2-7	CASSIVPGYEQYF	TGTGCCAGTAGTATTGTGCCAGGCTACGAGCAGTACTTC
10	TRBV25-1	NA	NA	TRBJ1-2	CASEGYGYTF	TGTGCCTCGGAGGGTTATGGCTACACCTTC
14	TRBV6-5	NA	once	TRBJ1-1	CASSRSTGNTEAFF	TGTGCCAGCAGTCGATCCACAGGGAACACTGAAGCTTTCTTT
15	TRBV11-2	NA	NA	TRBJ1-3	CASSLDRYSGNTIYF	TGTGCCAGCAGCTTAGATCGGTACTCTGGAAACACCATATATTTT
15	TRBV2	NA	NA	TRBJ2-7	CASSEATGLLYEQYF	TGTGCCAGCAGTGAAGCGACAGGCCTCCTTTACGAGCAGTACTTC
14	TRBV28	NA	NA	TRBJ1-5	CASSVQGIGQPQHF	TGTGCCAGCAGTGTACAGGGTATCGGCCAGCCCCAGCATTTT
15	TRBV2	TRBD1	NA	TRBJ2-7	CASGGTGRTKYEQYF	TGTGCCAGCGGGGGGACAGGCCGGACCAAGTACGAGCAGTACTTC
14	TRBV6-5	TRBD2	NA	TRBJ2-1	CASSAVAGRGEQFF	TGTGCCAGCAGCGCCGTAGCGGGGAGGGGTGAGCAGTTCTTC
13	TRBV11-2	NA	few	TRBJ1-2	CASSLRPALGYTF	TGTGCCAGCAGCTTGAGGCCGGCCTTGGGCTACACCTTC